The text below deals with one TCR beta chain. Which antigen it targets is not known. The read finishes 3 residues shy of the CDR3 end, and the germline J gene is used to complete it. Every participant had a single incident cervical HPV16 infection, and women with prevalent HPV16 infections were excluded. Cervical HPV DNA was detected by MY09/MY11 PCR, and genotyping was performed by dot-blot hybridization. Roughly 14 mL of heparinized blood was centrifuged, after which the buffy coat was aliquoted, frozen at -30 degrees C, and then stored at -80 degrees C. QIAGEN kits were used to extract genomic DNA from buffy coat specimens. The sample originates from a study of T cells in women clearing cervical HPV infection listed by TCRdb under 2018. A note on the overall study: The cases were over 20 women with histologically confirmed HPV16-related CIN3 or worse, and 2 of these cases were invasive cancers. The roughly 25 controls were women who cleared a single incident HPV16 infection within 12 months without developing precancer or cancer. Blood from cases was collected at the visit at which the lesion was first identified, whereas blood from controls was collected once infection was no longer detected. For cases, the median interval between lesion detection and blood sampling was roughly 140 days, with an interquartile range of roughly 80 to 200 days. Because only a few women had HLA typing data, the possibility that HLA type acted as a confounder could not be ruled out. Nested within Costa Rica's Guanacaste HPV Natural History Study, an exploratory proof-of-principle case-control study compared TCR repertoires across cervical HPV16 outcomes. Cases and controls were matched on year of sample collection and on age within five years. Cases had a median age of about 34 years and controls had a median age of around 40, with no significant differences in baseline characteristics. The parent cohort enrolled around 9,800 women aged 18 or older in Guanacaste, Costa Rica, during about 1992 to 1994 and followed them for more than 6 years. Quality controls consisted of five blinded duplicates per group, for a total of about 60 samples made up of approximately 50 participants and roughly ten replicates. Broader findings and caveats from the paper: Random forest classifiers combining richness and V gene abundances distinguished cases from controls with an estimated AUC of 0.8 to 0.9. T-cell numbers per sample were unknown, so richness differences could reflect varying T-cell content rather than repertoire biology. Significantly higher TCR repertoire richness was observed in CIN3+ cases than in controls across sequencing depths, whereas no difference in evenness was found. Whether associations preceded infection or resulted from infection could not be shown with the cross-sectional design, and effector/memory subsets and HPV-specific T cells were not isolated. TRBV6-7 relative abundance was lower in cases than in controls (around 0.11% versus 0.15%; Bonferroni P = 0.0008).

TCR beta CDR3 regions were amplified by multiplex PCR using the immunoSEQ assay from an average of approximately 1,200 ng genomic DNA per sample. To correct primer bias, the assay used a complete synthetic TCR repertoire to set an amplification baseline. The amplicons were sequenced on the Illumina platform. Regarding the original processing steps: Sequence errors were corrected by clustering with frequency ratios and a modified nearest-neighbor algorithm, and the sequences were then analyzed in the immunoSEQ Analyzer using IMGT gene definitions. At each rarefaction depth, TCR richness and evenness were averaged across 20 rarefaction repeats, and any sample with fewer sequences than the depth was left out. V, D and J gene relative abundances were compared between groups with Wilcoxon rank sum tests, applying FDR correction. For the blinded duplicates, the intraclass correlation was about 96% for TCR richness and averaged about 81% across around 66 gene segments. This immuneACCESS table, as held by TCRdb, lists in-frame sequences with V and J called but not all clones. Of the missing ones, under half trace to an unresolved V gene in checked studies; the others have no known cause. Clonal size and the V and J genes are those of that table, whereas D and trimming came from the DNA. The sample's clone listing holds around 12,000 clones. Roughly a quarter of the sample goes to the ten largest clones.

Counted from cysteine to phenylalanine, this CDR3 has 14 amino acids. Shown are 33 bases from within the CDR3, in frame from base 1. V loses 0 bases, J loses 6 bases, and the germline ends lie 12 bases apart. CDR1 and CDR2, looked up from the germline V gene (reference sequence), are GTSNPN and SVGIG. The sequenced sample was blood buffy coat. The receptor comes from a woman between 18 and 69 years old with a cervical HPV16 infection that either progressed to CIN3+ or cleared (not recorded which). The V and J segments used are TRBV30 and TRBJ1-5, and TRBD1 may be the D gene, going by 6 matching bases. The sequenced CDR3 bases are TGTGCCTGGAGTGTGACAGGCGGGGGTCAGCCC. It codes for CAWSVTGGGQP. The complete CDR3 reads CAWSVTGGGQPQHF.